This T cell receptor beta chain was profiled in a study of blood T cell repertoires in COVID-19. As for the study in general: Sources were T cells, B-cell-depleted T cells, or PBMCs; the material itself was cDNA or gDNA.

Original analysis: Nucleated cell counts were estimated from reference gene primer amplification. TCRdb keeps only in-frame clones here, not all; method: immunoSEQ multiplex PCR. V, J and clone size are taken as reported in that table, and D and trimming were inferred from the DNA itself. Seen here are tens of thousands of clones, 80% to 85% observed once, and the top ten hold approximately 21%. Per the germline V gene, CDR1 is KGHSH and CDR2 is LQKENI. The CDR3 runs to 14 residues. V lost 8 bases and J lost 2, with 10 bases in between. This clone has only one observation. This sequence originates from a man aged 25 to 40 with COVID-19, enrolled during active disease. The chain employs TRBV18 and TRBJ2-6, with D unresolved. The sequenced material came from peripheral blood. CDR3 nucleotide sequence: TGTGCCAGCCACGGTCCCCCTGGGGCCAACGTCCTGACTTTC. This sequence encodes CASHGPPGANVLTF.